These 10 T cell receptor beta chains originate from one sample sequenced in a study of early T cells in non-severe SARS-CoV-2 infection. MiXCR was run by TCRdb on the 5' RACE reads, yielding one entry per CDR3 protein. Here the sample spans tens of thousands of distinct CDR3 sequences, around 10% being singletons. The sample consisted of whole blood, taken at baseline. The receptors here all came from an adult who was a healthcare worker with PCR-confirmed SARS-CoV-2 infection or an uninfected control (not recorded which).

The CDR3 loop reads CSARGLAGMLHEQFF. CDR3 coding DNA: TGCAGTGCTAGGGGTCTAGCGGGGATGCTGCATGAGCAGTTCTTC. J is TRBJ2-1 and V is TRBV20-1; 9 bases align to TRBD2. Losses at the gene ends were 3 bases for V and 8 bases for J; bases not matched to a gene: 11. This CDR3 spans 15 amino acids. Germline CDR1 and CDR2: DFQATT and SNEGSKA (reference sequence).

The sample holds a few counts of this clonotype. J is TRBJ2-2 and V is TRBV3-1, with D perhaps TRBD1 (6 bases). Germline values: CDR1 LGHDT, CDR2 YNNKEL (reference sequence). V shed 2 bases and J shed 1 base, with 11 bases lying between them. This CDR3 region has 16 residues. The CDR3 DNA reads TGTGCCAGCAGCCAACGAATGGGACAGAACACCGGGGAGCTGTTTTTT. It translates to CASSQRMGQNTGELFF.

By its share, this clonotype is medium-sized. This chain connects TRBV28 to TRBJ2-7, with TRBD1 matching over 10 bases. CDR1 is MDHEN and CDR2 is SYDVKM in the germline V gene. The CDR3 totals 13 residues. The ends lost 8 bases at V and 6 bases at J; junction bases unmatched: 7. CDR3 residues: CASRGQGEGEQYF. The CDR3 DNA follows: TGTGCCAGCCGCGGACAGGGGGAGGGCGAGCAGTACTTC.

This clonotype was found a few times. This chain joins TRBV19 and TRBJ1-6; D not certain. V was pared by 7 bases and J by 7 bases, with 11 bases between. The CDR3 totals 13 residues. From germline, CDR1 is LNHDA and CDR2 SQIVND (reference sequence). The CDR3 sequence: CASKREVNSPLHF. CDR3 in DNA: TGTGCCAGTAAAAGAGAAGTCAATTCACCCCTCCACTTT.

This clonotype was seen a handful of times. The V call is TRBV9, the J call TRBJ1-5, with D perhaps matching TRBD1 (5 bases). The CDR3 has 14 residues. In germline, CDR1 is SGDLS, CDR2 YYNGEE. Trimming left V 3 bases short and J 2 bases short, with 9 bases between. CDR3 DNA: TGTGCCAGCAGCGCGGAGGGACGCAATCAGCCCCAGCATTTT. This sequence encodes CASSAEGRNQPQHF.

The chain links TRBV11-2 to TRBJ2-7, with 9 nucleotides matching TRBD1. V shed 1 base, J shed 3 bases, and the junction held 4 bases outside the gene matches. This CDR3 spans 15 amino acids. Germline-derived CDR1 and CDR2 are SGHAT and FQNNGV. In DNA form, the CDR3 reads TGTGCCAGCAGCTTAGGGGGACAGGGTTTCTACGAGCAGTACTTC. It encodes CASSLGGQGFYEQYF.

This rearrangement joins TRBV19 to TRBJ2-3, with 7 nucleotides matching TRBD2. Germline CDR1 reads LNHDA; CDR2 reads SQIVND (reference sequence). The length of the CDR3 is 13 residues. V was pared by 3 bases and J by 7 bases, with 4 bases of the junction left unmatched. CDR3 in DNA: TGTGCCAGTAGTATCCTAGCGGAGCATACGCAGTATTTT. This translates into CASSILAEHTQYF.

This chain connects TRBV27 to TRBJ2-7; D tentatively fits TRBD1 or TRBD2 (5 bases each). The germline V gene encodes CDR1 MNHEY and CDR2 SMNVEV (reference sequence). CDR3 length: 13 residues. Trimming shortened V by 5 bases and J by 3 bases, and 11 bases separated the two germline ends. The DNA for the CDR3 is TGTGCCAGCAGTCCCGGGACCTTCTACGAGCAGTACTTC. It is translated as CASSPGTFYEQYF.

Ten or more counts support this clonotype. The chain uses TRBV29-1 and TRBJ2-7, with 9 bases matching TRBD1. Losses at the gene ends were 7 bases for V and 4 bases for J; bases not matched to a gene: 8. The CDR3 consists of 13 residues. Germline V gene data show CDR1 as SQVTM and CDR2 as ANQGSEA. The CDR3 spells CSAEGQGKYEQYF. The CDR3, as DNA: TGCAGCGCTGAGGGACAGGGAAAATACGAGCAGTACTTC.

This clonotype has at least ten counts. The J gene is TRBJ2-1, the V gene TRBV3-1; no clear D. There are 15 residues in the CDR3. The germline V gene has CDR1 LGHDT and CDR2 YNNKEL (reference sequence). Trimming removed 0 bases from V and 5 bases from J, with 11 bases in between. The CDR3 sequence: CASSQEGTVDNEQFF. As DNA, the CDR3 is TGTGCCAGCAGCCAAGAGGGAACTGTGGACAATGAGCAGTTCTTC.